This section outlines one T cell receptor (beta chain) sequence together with its context. What it binds is unknown. CDR3 length: 12 residues. Germline values: CDR1 SEHNR, CDR2 FQNEAQ (reference sequence). Trimming cost V 3 bases and J 8 bases, with 10 bases left between them. Genomic DNA acted as the template from which TCR beta VDJ combination and CDR3 sequence profiling were carried out. TCRdb analysed the reads with MiXCR anew, one entry per CDR3 protein. The sample holds 300,000 or so distinct CDR3 sequences, approximately 55% seen once. The data were taken from a study of CD8+CD57+ T cells in acquired aplastic anemia. About the study: Each DNA sample taken from sorted CD4+ and CD8+ cells came to about 3.4 ug on average. Study-wide findings and caveats: Patients had approximately 29 CD8+ CDR3 sequences in common with controls (the shared set). Controls did not differ significantly from patients in CD8+ Simpson's diversity.

The chain is built from TRBV7-9 and TRBJ1-2; D is unclear. The receptor was isolated from a human donor with severe aplastic anemia or a healthy control (not recorded which). The sequenced sample consisted of sorted CD4+, CD8+, or CD8+CD57+ T cells (not recorded which) from PBMCs. This chain's CDR3 is CASSFSEMGYTF. The DNA of the CDR3 is TGTGCCAGCAGCTTTTCGGAAATGGGCTACACCTTC. Combining the CDR3 with reference TRBV7-9 and TRBJ1-2 gives the whole variable domain DTGVSQNPRHKITKRGQNVTFRCDPISEHNRLYWYRQTLGQGPEFLTYFQNEAQLEKSRLLSDRFSAERPKGSFSTLEIQRTEQGDSAMYLCASSFSEMGYTFGSGTRLTVV.